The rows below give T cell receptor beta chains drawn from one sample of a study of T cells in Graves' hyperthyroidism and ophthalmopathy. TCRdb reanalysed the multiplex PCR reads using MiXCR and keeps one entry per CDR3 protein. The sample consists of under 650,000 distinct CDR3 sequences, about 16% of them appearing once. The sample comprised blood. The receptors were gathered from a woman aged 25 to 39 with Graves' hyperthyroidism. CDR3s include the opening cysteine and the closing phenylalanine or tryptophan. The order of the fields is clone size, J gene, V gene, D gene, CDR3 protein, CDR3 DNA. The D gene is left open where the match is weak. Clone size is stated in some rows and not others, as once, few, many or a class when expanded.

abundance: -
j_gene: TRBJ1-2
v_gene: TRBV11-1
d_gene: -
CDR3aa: CASSGGASNYGYTF
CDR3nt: TGTGCCAGCTCGGGGGGCGCGTCGAACTATGGCTACACCTTC

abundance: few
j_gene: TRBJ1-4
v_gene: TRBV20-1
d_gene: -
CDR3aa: CSAKRGLVEKLFF
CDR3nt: TGCAGTGCAAAGCGAGGCCTGGTGGAAAAACTGTTTTTT

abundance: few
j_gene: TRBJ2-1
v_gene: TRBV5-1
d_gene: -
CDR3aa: CASSWGADNEQFF
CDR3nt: TGCGCCAGCAGCTGGGGGGCCGACAATGAGCAGTTCTTC

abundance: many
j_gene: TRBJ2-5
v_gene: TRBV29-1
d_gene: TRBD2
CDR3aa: CSAASGRFGGVQETQYF
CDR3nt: TGCAGCGCCGCTAGCGGGAGATTTGGAGGGGTCCAAGAGACCCAGTACTTC

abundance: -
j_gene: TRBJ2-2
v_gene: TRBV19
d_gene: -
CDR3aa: CAANRGLGTGELFF
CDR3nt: TGTGCCGCCAACAGGGGACTAGGAACCGGGGAGCTGTTTTTT

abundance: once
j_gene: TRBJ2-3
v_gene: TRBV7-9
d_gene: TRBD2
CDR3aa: CASMKGLAGVTSTDTQYF
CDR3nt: TGTGCCAGCATGAAGGGACTAGCGGGGGTAACTAGCACAGATACGCAGTATTTT

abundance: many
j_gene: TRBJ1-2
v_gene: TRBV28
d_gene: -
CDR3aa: CASSFSGQNGYTF
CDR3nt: TGTGCCAGCAGTTTTTCCGGGCAAAATGGCTACACCTTC

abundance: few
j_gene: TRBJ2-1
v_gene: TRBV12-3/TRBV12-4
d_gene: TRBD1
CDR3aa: CASSFGQGAVEQFF
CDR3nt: TGTGCCAGCAGTTTTGGACAGGGGGCGGTTGAGCAGTTCTTC

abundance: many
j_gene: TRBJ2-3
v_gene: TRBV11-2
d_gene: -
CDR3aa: CASSSRQVGTDTQYF
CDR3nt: TGTGCCAGCAGCTCCAGACAGGTCGGCACAGATACGCAGTATTTT

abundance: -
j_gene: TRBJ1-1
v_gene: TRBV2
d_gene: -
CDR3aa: CASEEGPEAFF
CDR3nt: TGTGCCAGCGAGGAGGGCCCTGAAGCTTTCTTT

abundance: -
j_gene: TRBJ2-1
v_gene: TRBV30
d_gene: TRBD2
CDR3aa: CAWSPGTSSGEQFF
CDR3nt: TGTGCCTGGAGTCCCGGGACTAGCTCAGGTGAGCAGTTCTTC

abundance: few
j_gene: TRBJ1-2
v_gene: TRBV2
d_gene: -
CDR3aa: CASKGFGYTF
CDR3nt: TGTGCCAGCAAGGGCTTTGGCTACACCTTC

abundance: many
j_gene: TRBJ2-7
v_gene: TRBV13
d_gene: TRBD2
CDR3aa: CASSLTSGSGEQYF
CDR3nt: TGTGCCAGCAGCTTGACTAGCGGGAGTGGCGAGCAGTACTTC

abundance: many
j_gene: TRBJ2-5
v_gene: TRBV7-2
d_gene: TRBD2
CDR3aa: CASSLHGWTSGQETQYF
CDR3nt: TGTGCCAGCAGCTTACATGGGTGGACTAGCGGACAAGAGACCCAGTACTTC

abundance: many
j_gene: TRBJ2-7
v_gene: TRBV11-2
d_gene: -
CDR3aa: CASRETAGTYEQYF
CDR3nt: TGTGCCAGCAGGGAAACTGCCGGGACCTACGAGCAGTACTTC

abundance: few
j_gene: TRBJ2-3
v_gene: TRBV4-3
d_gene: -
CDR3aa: CASSQDSGRSGTDTQYF
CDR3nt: TGCGCCAGCAGCCAAGATTCCGGGAGAAGTGGCACAGATACGCAGTATTTT

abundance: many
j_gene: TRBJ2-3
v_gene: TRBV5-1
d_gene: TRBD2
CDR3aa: CASSLDGLATDTQYF
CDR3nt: TGCGCCAGCAGCTTGGACGGACTAGCGACAGATACGCAGTATTTT

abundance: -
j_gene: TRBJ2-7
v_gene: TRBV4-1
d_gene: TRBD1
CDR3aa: CASSQGRGTSYEQYF
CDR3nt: TGCGCCAGCAGCCAAGGCAGGGGGACCTCCTACGAGCAGTACTTC

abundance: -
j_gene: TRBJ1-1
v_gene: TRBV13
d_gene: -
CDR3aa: CASSFLRSQRDTEAFF
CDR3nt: TGTGCCAGCAGCTTTCTTAGGAGCCAGAGGGACACTGAAGCTTTCTTT

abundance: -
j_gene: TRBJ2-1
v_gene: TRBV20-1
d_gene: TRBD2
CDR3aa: CSARDSGTSGSHNEQFF
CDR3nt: TGCAGTGCTAGAGATTCCGGGACTAGCGGAAGTCACAATGAGCAGTTCTTC

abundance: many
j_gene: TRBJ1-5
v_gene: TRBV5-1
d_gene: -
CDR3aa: CASSFMGASNQPQHF
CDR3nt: TGCGCCAGCAGCTTCATGGGGGCGAGCAATCAGCCCCAGCATTTT

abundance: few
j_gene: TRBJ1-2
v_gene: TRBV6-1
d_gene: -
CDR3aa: CASSELGQVIYGYTF
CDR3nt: TGTGCCAGCAGTGAGCTCGGCCAGGTGATCTATGGCTACACCTTC

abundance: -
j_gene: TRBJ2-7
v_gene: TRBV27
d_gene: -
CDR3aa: CASSSPQRATYEQYF
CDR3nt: TGTGCCAGCAGTTCCCCCCAACGGGCGACCTACGAGCAGTACTTC

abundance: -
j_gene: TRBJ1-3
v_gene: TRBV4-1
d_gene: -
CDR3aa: CASSQDGSGTGNTIYF
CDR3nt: TGCGCCAGCAGCCAAGACGGGTCAGGTACTGGAAACACCATATATTTT

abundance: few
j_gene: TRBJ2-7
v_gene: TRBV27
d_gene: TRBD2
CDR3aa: CASSQLAGGLGEQYF
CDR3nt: TGTGCCAGCAGCCAACTAGCGGGAGGGCTGGGCGAGCAGTACTTC

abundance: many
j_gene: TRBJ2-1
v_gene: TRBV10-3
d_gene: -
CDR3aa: CAISEGSSYNEQFF
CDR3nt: TGTGCCATCAGTGAGGGTAGCTCCTACAATGAGCAGTTCTTC

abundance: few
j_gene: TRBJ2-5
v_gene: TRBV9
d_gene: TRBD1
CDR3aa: CASSVGFRDRGQETQYF
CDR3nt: TGTGCCAGCAGCGTAGGTTTCCGGGACAGGGGGCAAGAGACCCAGTACTTC

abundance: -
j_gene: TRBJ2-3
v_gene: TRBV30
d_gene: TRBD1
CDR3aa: CAWSGGQSPDTQYF
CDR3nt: TGTGCCTGGAGTGGGGGACAGTCCCCAGATACGCAGTATTTT

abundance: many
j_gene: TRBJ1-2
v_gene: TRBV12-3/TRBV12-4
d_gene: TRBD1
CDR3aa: CASSFGDRGYGYTF
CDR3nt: TGTGCCAGCAGCTTTGGGGACAGGGGCTATGGCTACACCTTC

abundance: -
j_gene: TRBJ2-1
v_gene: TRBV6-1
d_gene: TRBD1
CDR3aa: CASRGMRDRVVHEQFF
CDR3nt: TGTGCCAGCCGCGGCATGAGGGACAGGGTCGTTCATGAGCAGTTCTTC

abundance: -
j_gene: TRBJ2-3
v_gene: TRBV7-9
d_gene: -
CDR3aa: CASSFPYTGLSTDTQYF
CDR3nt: TGTGCCAGCAGCTTCCCTTACACGGGACTCAGCACAGATACGCAGTATTTT

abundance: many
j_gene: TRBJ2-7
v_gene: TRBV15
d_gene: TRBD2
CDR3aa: CATSRDRRGLARYEQYF
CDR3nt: TGTGCCACCAGCAGAGATCGTCGCGGACTAGCGCGTTACGAGCAGTACTTC